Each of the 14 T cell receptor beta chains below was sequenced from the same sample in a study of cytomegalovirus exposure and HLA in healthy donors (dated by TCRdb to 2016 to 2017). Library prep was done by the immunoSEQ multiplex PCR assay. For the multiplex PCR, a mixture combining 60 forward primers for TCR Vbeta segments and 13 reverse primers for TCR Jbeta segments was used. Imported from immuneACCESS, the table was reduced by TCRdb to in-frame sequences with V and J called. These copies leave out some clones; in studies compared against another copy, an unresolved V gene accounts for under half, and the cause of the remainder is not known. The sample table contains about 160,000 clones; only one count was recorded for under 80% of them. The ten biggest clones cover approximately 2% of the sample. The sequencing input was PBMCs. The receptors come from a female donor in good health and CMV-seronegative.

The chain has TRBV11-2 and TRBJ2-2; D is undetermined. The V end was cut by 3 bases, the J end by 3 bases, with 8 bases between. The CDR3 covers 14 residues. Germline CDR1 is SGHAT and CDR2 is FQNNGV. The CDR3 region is CASSFPIYTGELFF. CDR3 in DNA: TGTGCCAGCAGCTTCCCCATTTACACCGGGGAGCTGTTTTTT.

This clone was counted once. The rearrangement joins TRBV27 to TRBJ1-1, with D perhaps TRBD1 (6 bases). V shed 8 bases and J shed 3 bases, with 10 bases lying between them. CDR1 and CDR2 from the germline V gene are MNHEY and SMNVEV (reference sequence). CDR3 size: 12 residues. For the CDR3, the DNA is TGTGCCAGCGGCAGGGGCTACACTGAAGCTTTCTTT. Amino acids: CASGRGYTEAFF.

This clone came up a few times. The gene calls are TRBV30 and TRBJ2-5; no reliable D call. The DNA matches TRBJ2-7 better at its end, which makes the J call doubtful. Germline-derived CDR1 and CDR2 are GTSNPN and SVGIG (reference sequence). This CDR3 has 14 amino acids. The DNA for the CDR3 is TGTGCCTGGAGTGTACAAGGTTGGGACTACGAGCAGTACTTC. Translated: CAWSVQGWDYEQYF.

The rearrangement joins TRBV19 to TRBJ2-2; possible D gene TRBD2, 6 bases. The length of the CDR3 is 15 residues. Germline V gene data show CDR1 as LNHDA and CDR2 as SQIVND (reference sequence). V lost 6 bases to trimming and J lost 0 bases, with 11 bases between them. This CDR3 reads CASSPTSSNTGELFF. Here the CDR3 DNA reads TGTGCCAGTAGCCCGACTAGTTCGAACACCGGGGAGCTGTTTTTT.

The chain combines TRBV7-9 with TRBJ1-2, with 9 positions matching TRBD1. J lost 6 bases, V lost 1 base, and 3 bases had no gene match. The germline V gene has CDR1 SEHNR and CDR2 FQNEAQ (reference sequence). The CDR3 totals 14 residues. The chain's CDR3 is CASSLVQGAHGYTF. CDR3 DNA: TGTGCCAGCAGCTTAGTACAGGGGGCACATGGCTACACCTTC.

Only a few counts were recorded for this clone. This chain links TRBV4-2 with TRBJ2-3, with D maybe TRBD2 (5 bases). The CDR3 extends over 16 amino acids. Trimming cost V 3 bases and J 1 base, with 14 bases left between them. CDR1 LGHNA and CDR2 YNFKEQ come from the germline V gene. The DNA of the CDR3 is TGTGCCAGCAGCCATCCAACGGCCGGGGGCACAGATACGCAGTATTTT. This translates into CASSHPTAGGTDTQYF.

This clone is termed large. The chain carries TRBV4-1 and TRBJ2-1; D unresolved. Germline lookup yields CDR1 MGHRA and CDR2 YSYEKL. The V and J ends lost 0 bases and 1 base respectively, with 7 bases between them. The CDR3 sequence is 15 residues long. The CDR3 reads CASSQDQESYNEQFF. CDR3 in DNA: TGCGCCAGCAGCCAAGACCAGGAATCCTACAATGAGCAGTTCTTC.

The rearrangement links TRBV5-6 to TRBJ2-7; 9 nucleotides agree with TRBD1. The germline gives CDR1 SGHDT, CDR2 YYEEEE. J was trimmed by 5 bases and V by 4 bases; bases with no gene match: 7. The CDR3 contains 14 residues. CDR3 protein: CASSPGTGMNEQYF. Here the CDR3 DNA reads TGTGCCAGCAGCCCCGGGACAGGGATGAACGAGCAGTACTTC.

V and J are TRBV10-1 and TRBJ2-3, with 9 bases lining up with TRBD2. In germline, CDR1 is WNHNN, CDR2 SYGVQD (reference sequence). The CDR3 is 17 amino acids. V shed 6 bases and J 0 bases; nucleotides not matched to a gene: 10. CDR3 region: CASSTNLAGTSTDTQYF. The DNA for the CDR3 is TGCGCCAGCAGCACCAACCTAGCGGGGACAAGCACAGATACGCAGTATTTT.

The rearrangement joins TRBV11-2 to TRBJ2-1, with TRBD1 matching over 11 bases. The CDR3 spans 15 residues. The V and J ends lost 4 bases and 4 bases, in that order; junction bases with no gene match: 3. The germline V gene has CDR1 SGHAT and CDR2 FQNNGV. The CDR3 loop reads CASSSGQGAYNEQFF. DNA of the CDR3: TGTGCCAGCAGCTCCGGACAGGGGGCGTACAATGAGCAGTTCTTC.

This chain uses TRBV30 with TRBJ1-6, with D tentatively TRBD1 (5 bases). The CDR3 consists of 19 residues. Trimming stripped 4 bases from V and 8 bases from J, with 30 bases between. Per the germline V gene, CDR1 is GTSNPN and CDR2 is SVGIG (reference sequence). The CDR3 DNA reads TGTGCCTGGAACCAGAGGCAGGGCCGTTACGTGATGGGGTATTCACCCCTCCACTTT. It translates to CAWNQRQGRYVMGYSPLHF.

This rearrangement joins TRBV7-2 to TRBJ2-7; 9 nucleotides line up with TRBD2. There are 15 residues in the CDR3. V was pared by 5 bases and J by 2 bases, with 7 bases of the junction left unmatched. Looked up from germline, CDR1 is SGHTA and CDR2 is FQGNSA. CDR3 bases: TGTGCCAGCAGCCAAAGCGGGGGGCTTACCTACGAGCAGTACTTC. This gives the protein CASSQSGGLTYEQYF.

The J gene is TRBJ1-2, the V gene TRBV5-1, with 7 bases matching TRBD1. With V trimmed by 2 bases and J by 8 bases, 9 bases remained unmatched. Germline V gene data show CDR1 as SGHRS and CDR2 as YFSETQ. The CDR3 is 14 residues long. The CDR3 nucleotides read TGCGCCAGCAGCTTAGTGACAGGGCTTAACGGCTACACCTTC. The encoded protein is CASSLVTGLNGYTF. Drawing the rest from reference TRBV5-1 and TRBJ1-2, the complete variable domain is KAGVTQTPRYLIKTRGQQVTLSCSPISGHRSVSWYQQTPGQGLQFLFEYFSETQRNKGNFPGRFSGRQFSNSRSEMNVSTLELGDSALYLCASSLVTGLNGYTFGSGTRLTVV.

As DNA, the CDR3 is TGTGCCAGCAGCCGCGGGACAGGGGCGGACGAGCAGTACTTC. Protein sequence: CASSRGTGADEQYF. The rearrangement joins TRBV5-4 to TRBJ2-7; 10 bases are shared with TRBD1. CDR1 and CDR2 (germline): SGHNT, YYREEE (reference sequence). Losses at the gene ends were 4 bases for V and 5 bases for J; bases not matched to a gene: 6. The CDR3 loop spans 14 amino acids.